This TCR beta chain originates from a study of Ad26.COV2.S vaccination and SARS-CoV-2 variants. In the study overall: Within the COV1001 Ad26.COV2.S trial arm, the donor was enrolled. Once, or twice with 56 days between doses, Ad26.COV2.S was given intramuscularly. Notes on the study in general: Reported findings describe substantial breadth in spike-specific CD8+ and CD4+ T cell responses following vaccination.

Generated by immunoSEQ multiplex PCR, the TCRdb table keeps only in-frame clones and is missing some. This sample yields approximately 350,000 clones, of which 83% are seen a single time; around 7% belongs to the top ten. The treatment denotes: some 20 received Ad26.COV2.S at low or high dose, single or two shots; 5 received placebo; per-sample allocation not given. Material that was analyzed had been drawn on day 63 after the first vaccine or placebo injection. The shot given was an Ad26 vector that makes Wuhan-strain SARS-CoV-2 spike. As to this clone: What it recognizes is unknown.

V lost 4 bases and J 1 base, leaving 13 bases between the germline ends. The CDR3 is made up of 15 amino acids. Per germline, CDR1 SEHNR and CDR2 FQNEAQ (reference sequence). The sample consisted of peripheral blood, taken in a trial of Ad26.COV2.S vaccine versus placebo. This chain links TRBV7-9 with TRBJ1-2; D unresolved. The clonotype was recovered from a person between 18 and 65 years old who received the Ad26.COV2.S COVID-19 vaccine or a placebo. This CDR3 is CASSSPLPGNYGYTF. DNA of the CDR3: TGTGCCAGCAGCTCCCCACTCCCGGGTAACTATGGCTACACCTTC.